This T cell receptor beta chain originates from a study of shared clonotypes between healthy human individuals. Data came from immunoSEQ multiplex PCR; TCRdb stores just in-frame clones and leaves some out. This sample has some 1 million clones, with 60% to 80% found just once. V lost 6 bases and J 1 base, leaving 12 bases between the germline ends. The CDR3 spans 15 residues. The germline CDR1 and CDR2 sequences are LNHDA and SQIVND (reference sequence). The TCR comes from a man between 18 and 29 years old in good health. Input material: memory CD4+ T cells sorted from blood. This sample's subset: CD45RA-negative fraction. The V gene is TRBV19, the J gene TRBJ2-2; D might be TRBD1 (6 bases). CDR3 nucleotides: TGTGCCAGTAGCTTGGACAGACGGAACACCGGGGAGCTGTTTTTT. Its protein product is CASSLDRRNTGELFF.